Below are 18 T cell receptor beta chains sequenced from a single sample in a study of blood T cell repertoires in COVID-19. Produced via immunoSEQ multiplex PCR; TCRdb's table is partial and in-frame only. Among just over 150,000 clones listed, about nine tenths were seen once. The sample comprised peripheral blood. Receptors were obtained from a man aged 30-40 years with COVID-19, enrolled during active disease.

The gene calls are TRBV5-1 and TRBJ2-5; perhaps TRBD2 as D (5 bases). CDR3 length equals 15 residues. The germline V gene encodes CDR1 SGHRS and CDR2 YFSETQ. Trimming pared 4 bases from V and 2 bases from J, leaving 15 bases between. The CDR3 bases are TGCGCCAGCAGCCCCCTCCCGGGGTGGCAAGAGACCCAGTACTTC. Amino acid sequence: CASSPLPGWQETQYF.

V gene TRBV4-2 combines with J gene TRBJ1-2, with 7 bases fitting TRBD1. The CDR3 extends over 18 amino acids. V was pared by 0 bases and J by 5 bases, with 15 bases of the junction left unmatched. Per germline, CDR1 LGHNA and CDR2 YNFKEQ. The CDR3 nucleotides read TGTGCCAGCAGCCAAGATTCATCGTTTGGGACAGTGTATTATGGCTACACCTTC. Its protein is CASSQDSSFGTVYYGYTF.

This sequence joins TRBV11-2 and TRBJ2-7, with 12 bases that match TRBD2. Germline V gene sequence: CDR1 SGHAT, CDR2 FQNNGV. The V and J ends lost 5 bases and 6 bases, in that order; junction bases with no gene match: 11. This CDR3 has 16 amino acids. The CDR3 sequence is CASSPNRGTSGLEQYF. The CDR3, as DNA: TGTGCCAGCAGCCCCAACCGGGGGACTAGCGGGCTCGAGCAGTACTTC.

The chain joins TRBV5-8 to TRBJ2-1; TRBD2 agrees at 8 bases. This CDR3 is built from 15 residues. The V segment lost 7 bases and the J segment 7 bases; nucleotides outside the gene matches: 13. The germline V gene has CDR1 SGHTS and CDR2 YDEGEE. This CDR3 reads CASFERGGTWNEQFF. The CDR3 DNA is TGTGCCAGCTTTGAACGGGGGGGTACATGGAATGAGCAGTTCTTC. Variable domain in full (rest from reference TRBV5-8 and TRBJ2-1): EAGVTQSPTHLIKTRGQQATLRCSPISGHTSVYWYQQALGLGLQFLLWYDEGEERNRGNFPPRFSGRQFPNYSSELNVNALELEDSALYLCASFERGGTWNEQFFGPGTRLTVL.

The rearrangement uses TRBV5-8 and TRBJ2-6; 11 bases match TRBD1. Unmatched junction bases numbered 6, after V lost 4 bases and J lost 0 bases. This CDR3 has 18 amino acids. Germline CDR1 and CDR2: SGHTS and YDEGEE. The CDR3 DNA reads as TGTGCCAGCAGCCCCCCGGACAGGGGGCCCTCTGGGGCCAACGTCCTGACTTTC. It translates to CASSPPDRGPSGANVLTF.

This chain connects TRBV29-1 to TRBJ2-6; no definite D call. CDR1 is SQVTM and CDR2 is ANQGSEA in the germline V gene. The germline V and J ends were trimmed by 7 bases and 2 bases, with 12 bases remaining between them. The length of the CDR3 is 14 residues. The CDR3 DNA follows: TGCAGCGCAAAGCTTTACGCTGGGGCCAACGTCCTGACTTTC. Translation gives CSAKLYAGANVLTF.

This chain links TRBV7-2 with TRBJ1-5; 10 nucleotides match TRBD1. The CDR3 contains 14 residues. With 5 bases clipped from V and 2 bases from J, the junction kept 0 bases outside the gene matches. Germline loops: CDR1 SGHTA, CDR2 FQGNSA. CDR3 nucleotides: TGTGCCAGCAGCGGGACAGGGGGCAATCAGCCCCAGCATTTT. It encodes CASSGTGGNQPQHF. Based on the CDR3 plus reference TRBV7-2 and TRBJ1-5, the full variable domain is GAGVSQSPSNKVTEKGKDVELRCDPISGHTALYWYRQSLGQGLEFLIYFQGNSAPDKSGLPSDRFSAERTGGSVSTLTIQRTQQEDSAVYLCASSGTGGNQPQHFGDGTRLSIL.

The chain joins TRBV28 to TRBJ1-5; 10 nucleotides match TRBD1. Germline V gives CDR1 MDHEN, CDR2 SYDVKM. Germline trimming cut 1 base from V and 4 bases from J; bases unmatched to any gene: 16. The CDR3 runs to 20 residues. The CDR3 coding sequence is TGTGCCAGCAGTTTATCTGTGGTGGCCGGGACAGGGGTAAGAAATCAGCCCCAGCATTTT. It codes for CASSLSVVAGTGVRNQPQHF.

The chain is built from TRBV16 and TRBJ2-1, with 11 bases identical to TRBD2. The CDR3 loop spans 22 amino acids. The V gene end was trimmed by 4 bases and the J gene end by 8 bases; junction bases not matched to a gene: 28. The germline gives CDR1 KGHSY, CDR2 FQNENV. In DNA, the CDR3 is TGTGCCAGCAGCCCCTGGGGGAGCACAGTCCCTAGCGGGAGGCCCTCTCTGTATGAGCAGTTCTTC. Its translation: CASSPWGSTVPSGRPSLYEQFF.

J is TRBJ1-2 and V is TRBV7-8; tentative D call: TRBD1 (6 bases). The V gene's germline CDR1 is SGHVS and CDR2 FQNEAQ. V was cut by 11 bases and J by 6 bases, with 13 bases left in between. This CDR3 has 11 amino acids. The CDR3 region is CAGDRPDGYTF. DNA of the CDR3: TGTGCCGGAGACAGGCCGGATGGCTACACCTTC.

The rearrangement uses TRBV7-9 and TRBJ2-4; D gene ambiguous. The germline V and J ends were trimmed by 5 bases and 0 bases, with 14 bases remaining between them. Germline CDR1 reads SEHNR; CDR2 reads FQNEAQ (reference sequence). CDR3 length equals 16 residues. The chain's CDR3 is CASSPLVELAKNIQYF. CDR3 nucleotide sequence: TGTGCCAGCAGCCCCCTAGTGGAACTAGCCAAAAACATTCAGTACTTC.

The CDR3 is CASSLLVSTANTGELFF. The DNA for the CDR3 is TGTGCCAGCAGCTTACTTGTCAGTACAGCGAACACCGGGGAGCTGTTTTTT. The chain uses TRBV7-8 and TRBJ2-2; the D is unclear. CDR3 length equals 17 residues. V dropped 2 bases and J dropped 0 bases, with 13 bases sitting between them. CDR1 and CDR2 from the germline V gene are SGHVS and FQNEAQ.

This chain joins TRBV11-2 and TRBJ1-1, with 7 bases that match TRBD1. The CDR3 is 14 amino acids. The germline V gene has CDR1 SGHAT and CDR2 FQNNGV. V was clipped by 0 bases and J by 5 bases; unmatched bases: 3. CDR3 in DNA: TGTGCCAGCAGCTTAGACAGGGGGTCGACTGAAGCTTTCTTT. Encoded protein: CASSLDRGSTEAFF. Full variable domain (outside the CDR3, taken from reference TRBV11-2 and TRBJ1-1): EAGVAQSPRYKIIEKRQSVAFWCNPISGHATLYWYQQILGQGPKLLIQFQNNGVVDDSQLPKDRFSAERLKGVDSTLKIQPAKLEDSAVYLCASSLDRGSTEAFFGQGTRLTVV.

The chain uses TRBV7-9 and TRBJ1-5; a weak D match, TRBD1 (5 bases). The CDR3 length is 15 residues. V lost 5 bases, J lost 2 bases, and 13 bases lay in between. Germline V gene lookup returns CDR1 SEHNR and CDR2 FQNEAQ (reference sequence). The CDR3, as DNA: TGTGCCAGCAGCCCCACGTGGGGGGGCAATCAGCCCCAGCATTTT. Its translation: CASSPTWGGNQPQHF.

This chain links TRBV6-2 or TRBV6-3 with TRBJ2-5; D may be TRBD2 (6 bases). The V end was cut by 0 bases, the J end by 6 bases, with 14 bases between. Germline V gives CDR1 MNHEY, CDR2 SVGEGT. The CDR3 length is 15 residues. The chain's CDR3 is CASSYSLPGGKTQYF. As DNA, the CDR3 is TGTGCCAGCAGTTACTCCTTGCCGGGCGGGAAGACCCAGTACTTC.

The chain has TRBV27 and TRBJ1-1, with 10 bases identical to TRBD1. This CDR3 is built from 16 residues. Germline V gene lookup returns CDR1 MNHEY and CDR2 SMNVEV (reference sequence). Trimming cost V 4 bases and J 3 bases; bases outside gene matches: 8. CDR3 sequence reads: CASSSRTGGLDTEAFF. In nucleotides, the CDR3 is TGTGCCAGCAGTTCCCGGACAGGGGGGCTGGACACTGAAGCTTTCTTT.

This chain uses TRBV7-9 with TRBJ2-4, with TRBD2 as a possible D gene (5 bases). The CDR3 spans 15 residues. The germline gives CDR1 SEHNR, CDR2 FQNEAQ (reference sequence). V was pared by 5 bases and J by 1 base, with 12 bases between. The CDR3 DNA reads TGTGCCAGCAGCATCAGCGGTATGGCCAAAAACATTCAGTACTTC. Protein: CASSISGMAKNIQYF.

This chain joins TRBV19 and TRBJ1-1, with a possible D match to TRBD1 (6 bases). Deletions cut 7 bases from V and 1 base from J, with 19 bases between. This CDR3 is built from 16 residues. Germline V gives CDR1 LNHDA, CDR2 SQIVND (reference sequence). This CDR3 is CASTNHLGTQNTEAFF. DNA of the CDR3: TGTGCCAGTACTAACCACCTAGGGACACAGAACACTGAAGCTTTCTTT.